The 20 T cell receptor beta chains reported below all come from one sample, sequenced in a study of cytomegalovirus exposure and HLA in healthy donors. Both 60 Vbeta primers and 13 Jbeta primers went into the PCR. TCRdb keeps only in-frame clones here, not all; method: immunoSEQ multiplex PCR. This table has approximately 88,000 clones, more than 60% appearing once. The sequencing input was PBMCs. The receptors here all came from a man between 18 and 35 years old in good health and CMV-seropositive.

The chain combines TRBV4-1 with TRBJ2-7; TRBD1 matches 8 bases. CDR3 length: 17 residues. The V and J ends lost 4 bases and 3 bases, in that order; junction bases with no gene match: 14. CDR1 is MGHRA and CDR2 is YSYEKL in the germline V gene. The CDR3 reads CASSPEGQGVNFYEQYF. The CDR3 DNA reads TGCGCCAGCAGCCCGGAAGGACAGGGTGTTAATTTCTACGAGCAGTACTTC.

V and J are TRBV29-1 and TRBJ1-4, with unresolved D. This CDR3 comprises 12 residues. Per the germline V gene, CDR1 is SQVTM and CDR2 is ANQGSEA. V gave up 4 bases and J gave up 8 bases, with 11 bases separating them. Here the CDR3 DNA reads TGCAGCGTTGTGGGCGGGGAGGAAAAACTGTTTTTT. Residues: CSVVGGEEKLFF.

This sequence joins TRBV5-4 and TRBJ2-7; TRBD1 aligns across 9 bases. Trimming removed 5 bases from V and 1 base from J; junction bases left unmatched: 7. Germline CDR1 reads SGHNT; CDR2 reads YYREEE (reference sequence). This CDR3 has 15 residues. The CDR3 here is CASSPGTGMSYEQYF. The DNA of the CDR3 is TGTGCCAGCAGTCCTGGGACAGGGATGTCCTACGAGCAGTACTTC. The full variable domain, in which reference TRBV5-4 and TRBJ2-7 provide the parts outside the CDR3, is ETGVTQSPTHLIKTRGQQVTLRCSSQSGHNTVSWYQQALGQGPQFIFQYYREEENGRGNFPPRFSGLQFPNYSSELNVNALELDDSALYLCASSPGTGMSYEQYFGPGTRLTVT.

The rearrangement links TRBV6-1 to TRBJ2-5; D ambiguous. This CDR3 contains 14 residues. Trimming left V 1 base short and J 1 base short, with 7 bases between. Germline V lookup: CDR1 MNHNS, CDR2 SASEGT. The CDR3 bases are TGTGCCAGCAGTGAAGGGGCAGTCCAAGAGACCCAGTACTTC. This gives the protein CASSEGAVQETQYF.

The J gene is TRBJ1-5, the V gene TRBV6-5, with D perhaps TRBD1 (5 bases). The V end lost 2 bases, the J end lost 7 bases, and 12 bases lay between the germline ends. This CDR3 spans 14 amino acids. Germline CDR1 is MNHEY and CDR2 is SVGAGI. The CDR3 protein is CASSYGRDGQPQHF. Written as DNA, the CDR3 is TGTGCCAGCAGTTACGGGAGGGACGGCCAGCCCCAGCATTTT.

This sequence joins TRBV10-2 and TRBJ2-2, with a weak D call TRBD2 (5 bases). This CDR3 spans 14 amino acids. V was shortened by 9 bases and J by 5 bases, with 16 bases between the two germline ends. CDR1 and CDR2 from the germline V gene are WSHSY and SAAADI. The CDR3 DNA reads as TGCGCCAGTAGCCCATCCCCGGGGACCGGGGAGCTGTTTTTT. Translating gives CASSPSPGTGELFF.

The chain recombines TRBV2 with TRBJ2-7; TRBD1 is a possible D gene (6 bases). The V gene lost 5 bases and the J gene lost 6 bases, with 8 bases spanning the gap. This CDR3 spans 11 amino acids. In germline, CDR1 is SNHLY, CDR2 FYNNEI. CDR3 in amino acids: CASSQTGEQYF. DNA of the CDR3: TGTGCCAGCAGTCAGACAGGCGAGCAGTACTTC.

The rearrangement links TRBV7-3 to TRBJ2-2; TRBD2 might be the D (6 bases). The CDR3 contains 15 residues. V lost 5 bases and J lost 2, with 12 bases in between. Germline loops: CDR1 SGHTA, CDR2 FQGTGA. CDR3 residues: CASSQEGLNTGELFF. CDR3 nucleotide sequence: TGTGCCAGCAGCCAAGAAGGACTAAACACCGGGGAGCTGTTTTTT.

J is TRBJ2-7 and V is TRBV28; 9 bases agree with TRBD2. The V segment lost 4 bases and the J segment 4 bases; nucleotides outside the gene matches: 8. Germline CDR1 reads MDHEN; CDR2 reads SYDVKM. The CDR3 is 15 residues long. CDR3 loop: CASSSRLAGRYEQYF. CDR3 DNA sequence: TGTGCCAGCAGTTCCCGGCTAGCGGGGAGATACGAGCAGTACTTC.

The J gene is TRBJ1-1, the V gene TRBV4-2, with 8 nucleotides matching TRBD1. The length of the CDR3 is 16 residues. Germline lookup yields CDR1 LGHNA and CDR2 YNFKEQ. Trimming took 4 bases from V and 5 from J; bases not matched to a gene: 12. In nucleotides, the CDR3 is TGTGCCAGCAGCCCCGAACCGGGACAGGCATTAACTGAAGCTTTCTTT. Protein sequence: CASSPEPGQALTEAFF.

This rearrangement joins TRBV12-1 to TRBJ1-3; TRBD1, the table's D call, lacks a check against the DNA. TRBV12-1 is a pseudogene. There are 15 residues in the CDR3. CDR3 protein: CASHEQRGLGNTIYF. The CDR3 DNA reads as TGTGCCAGCCATGAGCAGAGGGGGCTCGGAAACACCATATATTTT.

The chain uses TRBV9 and TRBJ2-7; no firm D call. Germline CDR1 SGDLS, CDR2 YYNGEE. This CDR3 is 14 amino acids long. V was pared by 0 bases and J by 7 bases, with 14 bases between. Here the CDR3 reads CASSVGSTHWEQYF. CDR3 sequence (DNA): TGTGCCAGCAGCGTAGGTTCAACCCACTGGGAGCAGTACTTC.

This clone came up once. J is TRBJ1-1 and V is TRBV9; possibly TRBD1 for D (6 bases). CDR1 is SGDLS, CDR2 YYNGEE, per germline. Trimming removed 4 bases at V and 1 base at J, with 20 bases between. The CDR3 covers 17 residues. CDR3 sequence (DNA): TGTGCCAGCAGCCGATCCAGCCAAACAGGGAGGAACACTGAAGCTTTCTTT. Translated: CASSRSSQTGRNTEAFF.

The CDR3: CSLGQGAYGYTF. DNA of the CDR3: TGCAGCTTAGGACAGGGGGCCTATGGCTACACCTTC. The chain uses TRBV29-1 and TRBJ1-2; 11 nucleotides line up with TRBD1. CDR3 length: 12 residues. V was pared by 8 bases and J by 4 bases, with 3 bases of the junction left unmatched. The germline V gene has CDR1 SQVTM and CDR2 ANQGSEA.

This clone has only a few counts. This chain uses TRBV25-1 with TRBJ1-2; D is unresolved. The CDR3 loop spans 13 amino acids. Germline loops: CDR1 MGHDK, CDR2 SYGVNS. Trimming left V 1 base short and J 6 bases short, with 9 bases between. The CDR3: CASSEWPGNGYTF. The CDR3 DNA reads as TGTGCCAGCAGTGAATGGCCGGGGAATGGCTACACCTTC.

This clone has a single count. Written as DNA, the CDR3 is TGTGCCAGCAGTTTACTAGGCGGTGAGCAGTTCTTC. This translates into CASSLLGGEQFF. The rearrangement links TRBV27 to TRBJ2-1; no firm D call. This CDR3 spans 12 amino acids. Deletions cut 2 bases from V and 9 bases from J, with 8 bases between. The germline V gene has CDR1 MNHEY and CDR2 SMNVEV (reference sequence).

The CDR3 sequence is CASSQVRGARSNQPQHF. The CDR3 DNA reads TGCGCCAGCAGCCAAGTGCGGGGGGCGAGGAGCAATCAGCCCCAGCATTTT. The chain uses TRBV4-1 and TRBJ1-5; TRBD1 is a possible D gene (6 bases). Germline loops: CDR1 MGHRA, CDR2 YSYEKL. V lost 1 base and J lost 1, with 14 bases in between. The CDR3 is made up of 17 amino acids.

The gene calls are TRBV13 and TRBJ1-5; no clear D gene. V lost 5 bases, J lost 1 base, and 18 bases lay in between. CDR3 size: 17 residues. Germline V gives CDR1 PRHDT, CDR2 FYEKMQ (reference sequence). The CDR3 here is CASSPKEEKLSNQPQHF. The CDR3 coding sequence is TGTGCCAGCAGCCCTAAAGAGGAGAAGTTAAGCAATCAGCCCCAGCATTTT.

The chain is built from TRBV6-5 and TRBJ1-6, with 7 nucleotides matching TRBD1. Germline V gives CDR1 MNHEY, CDR2 SVGAGI. Trimming at V came to 6 bases and at J to 6 bases, leaving 5 bases not matched to a gene. The length of the CDR3 is 14 residues. CDR3 nucleotides: TGTGCCAGCAGAATGGGACAGTTTAATTCACCCCTCCACTTT. This translates into CASRMGQFNSPLHF.

J is TRBJ2-7 and V is TRBV7-8, with D unclear. Trimming removed 6 bases at V and 1 base at J, with 13 bases between. Germline V gene sequence: CDR1 SGHVS, CDR2 FQNEAQ. This CDR3 is 14 amino acids long. CDR3 nucleotide sequence: TGTGCCAGCAGTTCAAGCGCCAATTCCTACGAGCAGTACTTC. Protein product: CASSSSANSYEQYF.